These 21 T cell receptor beta chains came from one sample sequenced in a study of T cell repertoires in cytomegalovirus infection (dated by TCRdb to between 2019 and 2020). The sequencer was an Illumina HiSeq 1500. TCRdb trimmed the raw reads at Q25, called clones with MiXCR and kept productive beta chains. Identical CDR3 protein sequences are pooled into one entry, listed with their most common genes and DNA. This sample gives 80,000 to 130,000 distinct CDR3 sequences in total; more than 20% of them show up just once. The biggest ten clones account for roughly 43% of the sample. The specimen was CD8+ T cells from PBMCs. The receptors shown here come from a human donor in good health (CMV status not recorded). Some clones in this sample may be carry-over from other donors' samples.

In this sample, this clonotype turned up once. The chain uses TRBV29-1 and TRBJ2-1, with 9 bases identical to TRBD2. J lost 7 bases, V lost 0 bases, and 22 bases had no gene match. Per the germline V gene, CDR1 is SQVTM and CDR2 is ANQGSEA. CDR3 length: 20 residues. DNA of the CDR3: TGCAGCGTTGAAGATCCCTCCGGGACTAGCAGGAGGCTTTTTGGAAATGAGCAGTTCTTC. Protein product: CSVEDPSGTSRRLFGNEQFF.

This clonotype was seen at least ten times. J is TRBJ1-3 and V is TRBV7-9; D is ambiguous. Germline V CDR1 and CDR2: SEHNR, FQNEAQ (reference sequence). V was trimmed by 5 bases and J by 0 bases, leaving 8 bases between them. The CDR3 runs 14 residues. The CDR3 loop is CASSPDISGNTIYF. The CDR3 coding sequence is TGTGCCAGCAGCCCAGACATCTCTGGAAACACCATATATTTT.

This clonotype was observed at least ten times. V usage is TRBV20-1 and J usage is TRBJ2-4; 11 positions match TRBD2. Trimming removed 4 bases from V and 0 bases from J; junction bases left unmatched: 17. The CDR3 is made up of 20 amino acids. Germline CDR1 reads DFQATT; CDR2 reads SNEGSKA (reference sequence). CDR3 sequence reads: CSATRGLADSMILAKNIQYF. CDR3 coding DNA: TGCAGTGCTACCCGGGGACTAGCGGATTCAATGATCCTAGCCAAAAACATTCAGTACTTC.

The sample holds many counts of this clonotype. V usage is TRBV7-9 and J usage is TRBJ2-1; no definite D call. Trimming stripped 1 base from V and 6 bases from J, with 4 bases between. The CDR3 length is 12 residues. Germline V CDR1 and CDR2: SEHNR, FQNEAQ (reference sequence). The CDR3 sequence is CASSLGLNEQFF. The CDR3 nucleotides are TGTGCCAGCAGCTTAGGACTCAATGAGCAGTTCTTC.

This clonotype was recorded many times. This chain links TRBV28 with TRBJ2-1; the match to TRBD2 covers 9 bases. Unmatched junction bases numbered 17, after V lost 7 bases and J lost 1 base. Germline V gene data show CDR1 as MDHEN and CDR2 as SYDVKM. The CDR3 totals 19 residues. Here the CDR3 reads CASTLGDGSGSLSYNEQFF. CDR3 DNA sequence: TGTGCCAGCACCCTCGGGGATGGTAGCGGGAGCCTTTCCTACAATGAGCAGTTCTTC.

The chain couples TRBV12-3 or TRBV12-4 to TRBJ2-1; TRBD2 matches 10 bases. J gave up 5 bases and V 5 bases, and 6 bases lay outside the gene matches. The CDR3 is made up of 15 amino acids. As DNA, the CDR3 is TGTGCCAGCAGTCTTCTAGCGGGAGTCAACAATGAGCAGTTCTTC. Amino acids: CASSLLAGVNNEQFF.

In its sample, this clonotype was seen a few times. V usage is TRBV2 and J usage is TRBJ2-1, with TRBD1 identical over 9 bases. The germline gives CDR1 SNHLY, CDR2 FYNNEI. V was clipped by 6 bases and J by 10 bases; unmatched bases: 4. The CDR3 is made up of 12 amino acids. CDR3 nucleotides: TGTGCCAGCAGGGAAACAGGGGGCGAGCAGTTCTTC. Its translation: CASRETGGEQFF.

This chain uses TRBV2 with TRBJ1-1; D possibly corresponds to TRBD1 (5 bases). The CDR3 spans 15 residues. Trimming cost V 5 bases and J 1 base, with 14 bases left between them. CDR1 SNHLY and CDR2 FYNNEI come from the germline V gene. CDR3 in DNA: TGTGCCAGCAGTCCCGAGTCAGGGAGGAACACTGAAGCTTTCTTT. The encoded protein is CASSPESGRNTEAFF.

Points on this clonotype: A much larger clone lies a single base off, so this may be a read error. The rearrangement joins TRBV7-2 to TRBJ2-5; D remains ambiguous. The CDR3 is 11 amino acids. Trimming removed 4 bases at V and 2 bases at J, with 2 bases between. CDR1 and CDR2 from the germline V gene are SGHTA and FQGNSA. The CDR3 sequence is CASSYQETQYF. In nucleotides, the CDR3 is TGTGCCAGCAGCTATCAAGAGACCCAGTACTTC. The whole variable domain, filled in from reference TRBV7-2 and TRBJ2-5, reads GAGVSQSPSNKVTEKGKDVELRCDPISGHTALYWYRQSLGQGLEFLIYFQGNSAPDKSGLPSDRFSAERTGGSVSTLTIQRTQQEDSAVYLCASSYQETQYFGPGTRLLVL.

The table lists this clonotype with a few counts. The chain joins TRBV7-9 to TRBJ2-1; no firm D call. Trimming stripped 1 base from V and 5 bases from J, with 6 bases between. The CDR3 is made up of 13 amino acids. In germline, CDR1 is SEHNR, CDR2 FQNEAQ (reference sequence). The CDR3 DNA is TGTGCCAGCAGCTTAGAGGCTAACAATGAGCAGTTCTTC. Translated, it gives CASSLEANNEQFF. The variable domain in full, completed from reference TRBV7-9 and TRBJ2-1, reads DTGVSQNPRHKITKRGQNVTFRCDPISEHNRLYWYRQTLGQGPEFLTYFQNEAQLEKSRLLSDRFSAERPKGSFSTLEIQRTEQGDSAMYLCASSLEANNEQFFGPGTRLTVL.

This clonotype appeared many times. The chain links TRBV7-8 to TRBJ2-1, with 9 bases identical to TRBD1. CDR1 is SGHVS, CDR2 FQNEAQ, per germline. The CDR3 contains 15 residues. With 5 bases clipped from V and 8 bases from J, the junction kept 10 bases outside the gene matches. The CDR3 loop is CASSRRTGDAYEQFF. CDR3 DNA sequence: TGTGCCAGCAGCCGCCGGACAGGGGACGCCTATGAGCAGTTCTTC.

This chain connects TRBV6-6 to TRBJ2-2; TRBD2 is a possible D gene (6 bases). This CDR3 has 13 amino acids. CDR1 is MNHNY, CDR2 SVGAGI, per germline (reference sequence). This chain's CDR3 is CAFSRETPGELFF. The CDR3 DNA reads as TGTGCTTTTTCCCGGGAGACGCCCGGGGAGCTGTTTTTT.

The chain links TRBV29-1 to TRBJ1-2; D perhaps matches TRBD1 (6 bases). There are 14 residues in the CDR3. The germline V and J ends were trimmed by 3 bases and 5 bases, with 16 bases remaining between them. Germline-derived CDR1 and CDR2 are SQVTM and ANQGSEA. The CDR3 is CSVDSWGGTYGYTF. The CDR3 DNA reads TGCAGCGTTGATTCTTGGGGAGGGACATATGGCTACACCTTC.

A few counts support this clonotype. V is TRBV28 and J is TRBJ2-3; D uncertain. Looked up from germline, CDR1 is MDHEN and CDR2 is SYDVKM. Between the trimmed V and J ends, which lost 4 bases and 14 bases, there was a span of 22 bases. The CDR3 consists of 14 residues. The CDR3 here is CASSSGTGVGQWYF. The DNA for the CDR3 is TGTGCCAGCAGTTCCGGAACCGGCGTAGGGCAGTGGTATTTT.

The genes are TRBV7-9 and TRBJ2-2, with 7 bases lining up with TRBD2. The length of the CDR3 is 13 residues. V was pared by 5 bases and J by 6 bases, with 3 bases of the junction left unmatched. Per the germline V gene, CDR1 is SEHNR and CDR2 is FQNEAQ (reference sequence). CDR3 loop: CASSGGSSGELFF. DNA of the CDR3: TGTGCCAGCAGCGGCGGGAGTTCCGGGGAGCTGTTTTTT.

The rearrangement links TRBV5-1 to TRBJ2-5; 7 bases are a match to TRBD2. Germline V gives CDR1 SGHRS, CDR2 YFSETQ. V lost 0 bases and J lost 2; bases outside the gene matches: 4. CDR3 size: 15 residues. The CDR3 DNA reads TGCGCCAGCAGCTTGGGAACGGGGGGACAAGAGACCCAGTACTTC. Protein sequence: CASSLGTGGQETQYF.

The rearrangement links TRBV20-1 to TRBJ1-2, with D perhaps matching TRBD1 (5 bases). CDR1 and CDR2 from the germline V gene are DFQATT and SNEGSKA (reference sequence). The CDR3 contains 13 residues. Trimming left V 8 bases short and J 3 bases short, with 16 bases between. This chain's CDR3 is CSTTGGGDYGYTF. The CDR3, as DNA: TGCAGTACTACTGGGGGAGGAGACTATGGCTACACCTTC.

The chain links TRBV12-3 or TRBV12-4 to TRBJ2-3; no reliable D call. The CDR3 runs to 11 residues. Trimming took 7 bases from V and 5 from J, leaving 7 bases between them. CDR3 region: CASTSGDTQYF. CDR3 DNA: TGTGCCAGCACTTCGGGAGATACGCAGTATTTT.

The chain carries TRBV12-3 or TRBV12-4 and TRBJ1-1; unclear D gene. CDR3 size: 16 residues. V dropped 7 bases and J dropped 9 bases, with 27 bases sitting between them. The CDR3 protein is CASTDPRVVGGPQAFF. CDR3 bases: TGTGCCAGCACTGATCCTCGAGTGGTAGGAGGCCCTCAAGCTTTCTTT.

The chain links TRBV4-1 to TRBJ2-3; perhaps D is TRBD1 or TRBD2 (5 bases each). Trimming took off 8 bases at V and 0 bases at J, with 15 bases between the two ends. This CDR3 comprises 15 residues. Germline V lookup: CDR1 MGHRA, CDR2 YSYEKL. CDR3: CASAGAEASTDTQYF. CDR3 bases: TGCGCCAGCGCCGGGGCGGAAGCTAGCACAGATACGCAGTATTTT.

The chain carries TRBV7-9 and TRBJ2-1; the match to TRBD2 covers 10 bases. V shed 1 base, J shed 8 bases, and the junction held 8 bases outside the gene matches. The CDR3 is made up of 16 amino acids. Germline loops: CDR1 SEHNR, CDR2 FQNEAQ (reference sequence). The CDR3 is CASSLGTSGPLDEQFF. CDR3 sequence (DNA): TGTGCCAGCAGCTTAGGGACTAGCGGTCCGTTGGATGAGCAGTTCTTC.